This T cell receptor (beta chain) originates from a study of blood T cells in healthy people across ages. Primers used in a second PCR of roughly 7 to 12 cycles were a sample-barcoded 5' primer and a J-beta primer mix. Unique molecular identifiers of 12 random nucleotides labeled each cDNA. Sequencing of every sample gave 3 million or more CDR3-containing paired-end reads. TCRdb passed the 5' RACE reads through MiXCR, listing each CDR3 protein once. The data show hundreds of thousands of distinct CDR3 sequences, roughly 32% seen once. This clonotype was detected many times. What it binds is not known. Germline loops: CDR1 MNHEY, CDR2 SMNVEV (reference sequence). This CDR3 has 13 residues. V lost 2 bases to trimming and J lost 2 bases, with 4 bases between them. Points from the study as a whole: Leaving the PBMCs unsorted stopped any conclusive comparison of naive versus antigen-experienced cells. Long-lived donors had more naive CD4+ cells and higher diversity than aged donors.

Sequences were obtained from blood. The chain carries TRBV27 and TRBJ1-5; D not certain. The sequence was collected from an elderly woman in good health. The CDR3 protein is CASSLNGNQPQHF. The CDR3 DNA reads as TGTGCCAGCAGTTTAAACGGCAATCAGCCCCAGCATTTT.